These 6 T cell receptor beta chains were all obtained from the same sample, sequenced in a study of shared clonotypes between healthy human individuals. Here immunoSEQ multiplex PCR was the method, and the copy in TCRdb shows in-frame clones only, minus some. The table has under 2,500,000 clones, approximately 95% seen once. Input material: naive CD4+ T cells sorted from blood. Described subset: CD45RA+ positively selected. All receptors come from a man aged 18 to 35 in good health.

V usage is TRBV18 and J usage is TRBJ1-2; D not certain. V was shortened by 2 bases and J by 7 bases, with 8 bases between the two germline ends. Germline CDR1 and CDR2: KGHSH and LQKENI. The CDR3 extends over 12 amino acids. The CDR3 spells CASSPMKSGYTF. Here the CDR3 DNA reads TGTGCCAGCTCACCAATGAAGAGTGGCTACACCTTC. The whole variable domain, filled in from reference TRBV18 and TRBJ1-2, reads NAGVMQNPRHLVRRRGQEARLRCSPMKGHSHVYWYRQLPEEGLKFMVYLQKENIIDESGMPKERFSAEFPKEGPSILRIQQVVRGDSAAYFCASSPMKSGYTFGSGTRLTVV.

V gene TRBV7-2 combines with J gene TRBJ2-3; 12 nucleotides line up with TRBD2. Germline lookup yields CDR1 SGHTA and CDR2 FQGNSA. Trimming cost V 3 bases and J 6 bases; bases outside gene matches: 4. This CDR3 is 15 amino acids long. CDR3 region: CASSLTSGSWDTQYF. The CDR3 DNA sequence: TGTGCCAGCAGCTTGACTAGCGGGAGTTGGGATACGCAGTATTTT.

The rearrangement uses TRBV11-2 and TRBJ2-3; maybe TRBD2 (6 bases). CDR1 and CDR2 from the germline V gene are SGHAT and FQNNGV. The V end was cut by 6 bases, the J end by 0 bases, with 10 bases between. The CDR3 contains 14 residues. CDR3 loop: CASRPGTSTDTQYF. Written as DNA, the CDR3 is TGTGCCAGCAGGCCAGGGACTAGCACAGATACGCAGTATTTT.

This chain connects TRBV28 to TRBJ2-7, with 8 bases lining up with TRBD2. Germline trimming cut 3 bases from V and 4 bases from J; bases unmatched to any gene: 5. There are 14 residues in the CDR3. Looked up from germline, CDR1 is MDHEN and CDR2 is SYDVKM. The CDR3 loop is CASSFGGGRYEQYF. The CDR3 DNA follows: TGTGCCAGCAGTTTCGGCGGGGGGAGGTACGAGCAGTACTTC.

The chain combines TRBV28 with TRBJ1-2; no reliable D call. The CDR3 runs 13 residues. Germline V gene lookup returns CDR1 MDHEN and CDR2 SYDVKM. V was clipped by 2 bases and J by 2 bases, with 6 bases between them. In DNA, the CDR3 is TGTGCCAGCAGTTTAGTACTAAACTATGGCTACACCTTC. Translation gives CASSLVLNYGYTF.

This clone has just one count. The gene calls are TRBV5-1 and TRBJ2-7, with 7 positions matching TRBD1. The CDR3 is 13 amino acids. Germline V gene sequence: CDR1 SGHRS, CDR2 YFSETQ. With V trimmed by 7 bases and J by 2 bases, 6 bases remained unmatched. For the CDR3, the DNA is TGCGCCAGCGGACCGACAGGGCCCTACGAGCAGTACTTC. Translating it yields CASGPTGPYEQYF.